This is a list of T cell receptor beta chains from one sample in a study of blood T cell repertoires in COVID-19. TCRdb keeps only in-frame clones here, not all; method: immunoSEQ multiplex PCR. This table holds a few hundred thousand clones, 86% found once. What was sequenced was peripheral blood. These receptors all come from a woman aged 25 to 39 with active or convalescent COVID-19. CDR3s include the opening cysteine and the closing phenylalanine or tryptophan. A D gene is named only where the DNA matches it firmly. Clone size, where shown, is once, few, many, or a class for clones that have expanded.

>-|TRBV12-3/TRBV12-4|-|TRBJ1-4
CASSRDRRELFF
TGTGCCAGCAGCCGCGATAGGAGGGAACTGTTTTTT
>once|TRBV7-9|TRBD2|TRBJ2-2
CASSSIAGGANTGELFF
TGTGCCAGCAGCTCCATAGCGGGGGGGGCGAACACCGGGGAGCTGTTTTTT
>-|TRBV7-7|TRBD2|TRBJ2-3
CASSLGTSADTDTQYF
TGTGCTAGCAGTCTCGGGACTAGCGCAGACACAGATACGCAGTATTTT
>-|TRBV10-3|TRBD1|TRBJ2-2
CAISAGQSTGELFF
TGTGCCATCAGTGCGGGACAGTCCACCGGGGAGCTGTTTTTT
>-|TRBV6-6|-|TRBJ1-6
CASSYAGNDNSPLHF
TGTGCCAGCAGTTACGCGGGTAACGATAATTCACCCCTCCACTTT
>-|TRBV27|TRBD2|TRBJ2-1
CASSRGGRNGEQFF
TGTGCCAGCAGTCGGGGGGGCCGCAATGGTGAGCAGTTCTTC
>-|TRBV6-2/TRBV6-3|-|TRBJ1-1
CASSLGQSNTEAFF
TGTGCCAGCAGTCTCGGACAGTCGAACACTGAAGCTTTCTTT
>few|TRBV7-2|-|TRBJ1-2
CASSLEGANYGYTF
TGTGCCAGCAGCTTAGAAGGAGCCAACTATGGCTACACCTTC
>few|TRBV5-6|TRBD1|TRBJ2-7
CASSSNRGFYEQYF
TGTGCCAGCAGCTCCAACAGGGGCTTCTACGAGCAGTACTTC
>few|TRBV10-3|-|TRBJ1-5
CAISPGANQPQHF
TGTGCCATCAGTCCAGGGGCCAATCAGCCCCAGCATTTT
>few|TRBV19|TRBD1|TRBJ1-1
CATWDRGHTEAFF
TGTGCCACCTGGGACAGGGGGCACACTGAAGCTTTCTTT
>-|TRBV6-5|-|TRBJ1-2
CASSYWQGKSYTF
TGTGCCAGCAGTTACTGGCAGGGGAAAAGCTACACCTTC
>-|TRBV5-1|-|TRBJ2-5
CASSFRVGQETQYF
TGCGCCAGCAGCTTCAGGGTGGGTCAAGAGACCCAGTACTTC
>-|TRBV6-5|TRBD2|TRBJ2-1
CASSPLAGGYNEQFF
TGTGCCAGCAGTCCTCTAGCGGGGGGTTACAATGAGCAGTTCTTC
>-|TRBV6-5|-|TRBJ1-1
CASSFRGANTEAFF
TGTGCCAGCAGTTTCCGGGGGGCAAACACTGAAGCTTTCTTT
>-|TRBV13|-|TRBJ1-2
CASSSLRGKGGYTF
TGTGCCAGCAGCTCCTTGAGAGGGAAGGGAGGCTACACCTTC
>-|TRBV27|TRBD2|TRBJ2-5
CASSSGLAGSETQYF
TGTGCCAGCAGTTCGGGACTAGCGGGGTCAGAGACCCAGTACTTC